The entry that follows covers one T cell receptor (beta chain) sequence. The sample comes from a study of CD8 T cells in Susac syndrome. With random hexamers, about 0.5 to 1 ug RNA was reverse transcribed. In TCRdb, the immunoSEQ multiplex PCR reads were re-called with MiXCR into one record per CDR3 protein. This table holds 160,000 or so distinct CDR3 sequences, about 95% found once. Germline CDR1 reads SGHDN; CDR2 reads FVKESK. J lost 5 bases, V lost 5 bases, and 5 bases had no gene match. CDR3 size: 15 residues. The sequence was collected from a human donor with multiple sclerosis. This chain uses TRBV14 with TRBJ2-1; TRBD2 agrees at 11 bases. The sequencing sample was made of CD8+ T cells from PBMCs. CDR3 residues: CASSSGLAVNNEQFF. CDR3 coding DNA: TGTGCCAGCAGCTCGGGACTAGCGGTGAACAATGAGCAGTTCTTC.